This T cell receptor (beta chain) stems from a study of immune characterization of retroperitoneal liposarcoma (dated by TCRdb to the late 2010s). For this clonotype: This receptor's antigen is unknown. Base quality data are lacking; no much larger clone is found one base away.

The library was made by PCR. This sample was sequenced with a NextSeq 500. TCRdb handled the public reads itself, with Q25 trimming in fastp and clone calling in MiXCR, and kept productive beta chains. Every entry covers one CDR3 protein and lists the most common genes and DNA from its rows. The sample table lists over 9,500 distinct CDR3 sequences, around half of them with a count of one. The top ten clones comprise roughly a tenth of the sample. CDR1 and CDR2, per the germline V gene, are MNHNS and SASEGT. Counted from cysteine to phenylalanine, this CDR3 has 15 amino acids. Only the CDR3 region is kept as DNA, spanning 45 bases read in frame from base 1. Unmatched junction bases come to 0, with V trimmed by 2 bases and J by 4 bases.

Here the chain combines TRBV6-1 and TRBJ2-1, and TRBD2 aligns with 12 junction nucleotides. Sequenced material: tumor tissue. The TCR was taken from a female donor with retroperitoneal liposarcoma. CDR3 loop: CASSELAGGYNEQFF. The DNA is as follows: TGTGCCAGCAGTGAACTAGCGGGGGGGTACAATGAGCAGTTCTTC.